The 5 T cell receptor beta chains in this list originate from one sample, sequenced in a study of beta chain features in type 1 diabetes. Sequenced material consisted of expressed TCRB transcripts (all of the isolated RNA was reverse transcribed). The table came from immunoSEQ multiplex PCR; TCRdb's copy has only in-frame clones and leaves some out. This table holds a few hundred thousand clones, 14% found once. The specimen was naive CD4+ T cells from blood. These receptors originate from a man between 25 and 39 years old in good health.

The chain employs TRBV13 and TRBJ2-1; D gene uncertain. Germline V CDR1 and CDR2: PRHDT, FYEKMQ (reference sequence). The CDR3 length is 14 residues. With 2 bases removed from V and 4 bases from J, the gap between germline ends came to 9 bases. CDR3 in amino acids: CASSLKRRYNEQFF. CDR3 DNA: TGTGCCAGCAGCTTAAAGCGCAGGTACAATGAGCAGTTCTTC.

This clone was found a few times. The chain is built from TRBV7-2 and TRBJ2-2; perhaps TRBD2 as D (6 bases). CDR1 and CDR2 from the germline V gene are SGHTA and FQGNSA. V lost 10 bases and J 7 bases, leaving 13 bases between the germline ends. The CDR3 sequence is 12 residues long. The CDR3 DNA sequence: TGTGCCACCCAGACTAGTTTCGGGGAGCTGTTTTTT. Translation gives CATQTSFGELFF. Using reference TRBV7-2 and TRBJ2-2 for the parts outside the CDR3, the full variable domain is GAGVSQSPSNKVTEKGKDVELRCDPISGHTALYWYRQSLGQGLEFLIYFQGNSAPDKSGLPSDRFSAERTGGSVSTLTIQRTQQEDSAVYLCATQTSFGELFFGEGSRLTVL.

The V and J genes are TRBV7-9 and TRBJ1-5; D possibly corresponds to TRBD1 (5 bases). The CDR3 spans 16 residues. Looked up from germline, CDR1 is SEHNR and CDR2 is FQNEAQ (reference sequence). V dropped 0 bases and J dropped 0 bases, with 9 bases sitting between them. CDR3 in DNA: TGTGCCAGCAGCTTAGCGGCAGGGTATAGCAATCAGCCCCAGCATTTT. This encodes CASSLAAGYSNQPQHF. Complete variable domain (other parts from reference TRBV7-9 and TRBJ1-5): DTGVSQNPRHKITKRGQNVTFRCDPISEHNRLYWYRQTLGQGPEFLTYFQNEAQLEKSRLLSDRFSAERPKGSFSTLEIQRTEQGDSAMYLCASSLAAGYSNQPQHFGDGTRLSIL.

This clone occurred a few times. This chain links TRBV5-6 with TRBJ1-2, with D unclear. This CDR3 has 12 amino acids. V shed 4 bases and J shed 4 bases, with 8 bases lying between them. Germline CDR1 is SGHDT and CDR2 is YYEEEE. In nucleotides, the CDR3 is TGTGCCAGCAGCGCAGATTTCTATGGCTACACCTTC. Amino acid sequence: CASSADFYGYTF.

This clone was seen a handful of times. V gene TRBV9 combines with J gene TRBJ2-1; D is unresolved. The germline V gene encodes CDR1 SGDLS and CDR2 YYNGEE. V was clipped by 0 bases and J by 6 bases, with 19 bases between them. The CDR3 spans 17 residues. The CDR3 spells CASSVAELTPTGNEQFF. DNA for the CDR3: TGTGCCAGCAGCGTAGCGGAACTTACCCCTACTGGCAATGAGCAGTTCTTC.